Each of the 23 T cell receptor beta chains below was sequenced from the same sample in a study of blood T cells in healthy people across ages. A second PCR, run for roughly 7 to 12 cycles, used a sample-barcoded 5' primer plus a J-beta primer mix. Via MiXCR, TCRdb re-called the 5' RACE reads, giving one row per CDR3 protein. The sample contains approximately 290,000 distinct CDR3 sequences, 25% to 30% of which appear only once. Sequencing input: blood. The receptors derive from a woman between 65 and 79 years old in good health.

This clonotype appeared many times. J is TRBJ2-4 and V is TRBV28, with D possibly being TRBD1 or TRBD2 (5 bases each). V was trimmed by 2 bases and J by 9 bases, leaving 17 bases between them. The CDR3 runs to 15 residues. Per germline, CDR1 MDHEN and CDR2 SYDVKM. CDR3 sequence reads: CASSLPSGGQGIQYF. The CDR3 DNA reads as TGTGCCAGCAGTTTACCTAGTGGAGGCCAGGGCATTCAGTACTTC.

The chain has TRBV27 and TRBJ1-4, with 8 bases identical to TRBD1. Germline V gives CDR1 MNHEY, CDR2 SMNVEV (reference sequence). The CDR3 is made up of 16 amino acids. The V segment lost 2 bases and the J segment 1 base; nucleotides outside the gene matches: 3. The DNA for the CDR3 is TGTGCCAGCAGTTTAAGAGACAGGGGAACTAATGAAAAACTGTTTTTT. It is translated as CASSLRDRGTNEKLFF. Full variable domain (missing parts from reference TRBV27 and TRBJ1-4): EAQVTQNPRYLITVTGKKLTVTCSQNMNHEYMSWYRQDPGLGLRQIYYSMNVEVTDKGDVPEGYKVSRKEKRNFPLILESPSPNQTSLYFCASSLRDRGTNEKLFFGSGTQLSVL.

The rearrangement joins TRBV20-1 to TRBJ2-5; 7 nucleotides match TRBD1. The DNA matches TRBJ2-7 better at its end, which makes the J call doubtful. Looked up from germline, CDR1 is DFQATT and CDR2 is SNEGSKA (reference sequence). The CDR3 has 14 residues. In DNA, the CDR3 is TGCAGTGCTAGAGTGAACAGGGGACCCTACGAGCAGTACTTC. Amino acid sequence: CSARVNRGPYEQYF.

V is TRBV7-9 and J is TRBJ2-1; TRBD2 aligns across 13 bases. The CDR3 totals 16 residues. V shed 2 bases and J 5 bases; nucleotides not matched to a gene: 3. Germline V gives CDR1 SEHNR, CDR2 FQNEAQ (reference sequence). The CDR3 DNA is TGTGCCAGCAGCTTACCCGGGACTAGCGGGAACAATGAGCAGTTCTTC. It is translated as CASSLPGTSGNNEQFF.

This clonotype has just a few counts. This rearrangement joins TRBV28 to TRBJ1-2; D is perhaps TRBD1 (5 bases). Trimming removed 4 bases from V and 5 bases from J, with 11 bases in between. The germline V gene has CDR1 MDHEN and CDR2 SYDVKM. The CDR3 sequence is 13 residues long. The CDR3 region is CASSSSPGYGYTF. CDR3 nucleotide sequence: TGTGCCAGCAGTTCGTCGCCAGGGTATGGCTACACCTTC.

This clonotype was seen a handful of times. The rearrangement links TRBV20-1 to TRBJ1-5, with D maybe TRBD1 (6 bases). In germline, CDR1 is DFQATT, CDR2 SNEGSKA (reference sequence). Trimming took off 6 bases at V and 4 bases at J, with 13 bases between the two ends. The CDR3 is 13 amino acids. CDR3 sequence reads: CSARGGANQPQHF. The CDR3 DNA reads as TGCAGTGCCCGGGGGGGGGCGAATCAGCCCCAGCATTTT.

V gene TRBV5-1 combines with J gene TRBJ1-4; tentative D call: TRBD1 (6 bases). The CDR3 runs 15 residues. Germline CDR1 is SGHRS and CDR2 is YFSETQ. V dropped 5 bases and J dropped 7 bases, with 18 bases sitting between them. CDR3 residues: CASRQTISGVEKLFF. CDR3 sequence (DNA): TGCGCCAGCAGACAAACGATCTCAGGGGTTGAAAAACTGTTTTTT. Together with reference TRBV5-1 and TRBJ1-4, the CDR3 gives the full variable domain: KAGVTQTPRYLIKTRGQQVTLSCSPISGHRSVSWYQQTPGQGLQFLFEYFSETQRNKGNFPGRFSGRQFSNSRSEMNVSTLELGDSALYLCASRQTISGVEKLFFGSGTQLSVL.

The rearrangement links TRBV7-9 to TRBJ2-5; no firm D call. This CDR3 contains 12 residues. V was clipped by 4 bases and J by 7 bases, with 10 bases between them. CDR1 and CDR2 (germline): SEHNR, FQNEAQ (reference sequence). CDR3: CASSSQVGTQYF. The CDR3 bases are TGTGCCAGCAGCTCGCAGGTGGGGACCCAGTACTTC.

The rearrangement uses TRBV21-1 and TRBJ2-7. TRBV21-1 counts as a pseudogene. This CDR3 has 15 residues. The CDR3 here is CASSINSETSYEQYF. The CDR3 coding sequence is TGTGCCAGCAGCATCAACAGCGAAACCTCCTACGAGCAGTACTTC.

The chain has TRBV4-1 and TRBJ2-1, with 9 nucleotides matching TRBD2. The CDR3 is 16 residues long. The junction had 5 bases not matched to a gene; V was cut back by 4 bases and J by 1 base. Germline assignment: CDR1 MGHRA and CDR2 YSYEKL. CDR3 coding DNA: TGCGCCAGCAGCCCGTCACTAGCGGGTTCCTACAATGAGCAGTTCTTC. This codes for CASSPSLAGSYNEQFF.

V is TRBV27 and J is TRBJ2-1, with 7 nucleotides matching TRBD2. CDR3 length equals 15 residues. The J segment lost 9 bases and the V segment lost 2 bases, leaving 10 bases of the junction unmatched. The germline V gene encodes CDR1 MNHEY and CDR2 SMNVEV (reference sequence). In nucleotides, the CDR3 is TGTGCCAGCAGTTTAACAGCGGGGTCACCGATTGAGCAGTTCTTC. Translated: CASSLTAGSPIEQFF.

This clonotype occurred a few times. The V gene is TRBV20-1, the J gene TRBJ2-1; TRBD2 matches 7 bases. Germline V CDR1 and CDR2: DFQATT, SNEGSKA (reference sequence). The CDR3 sequence is 15 residues long. Trimming removed 0 bases from V and 5 bases from J; junction bases left unmatched: 7. This CDR3 reads CSARERGRIHNEQFF. Here the CDR3 DNA reads TGCAGTGCTAGAGAGCGCGGGAGAATTCACAATGAGCAGTTCTTC.

This clonotype was detected only a few times. This rearrangement joins TRBV20-1 to TRBJ2-4, with 11 positions matching TRBD2. CDR1 is DFQATT, CDR2 SNEGSKA, per germline (reference sequence). The CDR3 consists of 19 residues. With 3 bases clipped from V and 3 bases from J, the junction kept 16 bases outside the gene matches. The CDR3 region is CSASPQTSGILWGKNIQYF. DNA of the CDR3: TGCAGTGCTAGTCCCCAGACTAGCGGGATCCTTTGGGGCAAAAACATTCAGTACTTC.

This clonotype was seen at least ten times. V is TRBV24-1 and J is TRBJ2-5; D remains unclear. Per the germline V gene, CDR1 is KGHDR and CDR2 is SFDVKD. The length of the CDR3 is 13 residues. V was trimmed by 3 bases and J by 7 bases, leaving 11 bases between them. The CDR3 nucleotides read TGTGCCACCAGTGATCCCACTAAGGGGACCCAGTACTTC. This translates into CATSDPTKGTQYF.

J is TRBJ2-5 and V is TRBV7-3; D not resolved. The DNA end is more similar to TRBJ2-1, so the J call may be wrong. CDR1 is SGHTA and CDR2 is FQGTGA in the germline V gene. The CDR3 totals 13 residues. The CDR3 DNA reads as TGTGCCAGCAGCGCAAACTCGGACAATGAGCAGTTCTTC. It yields the protein CASSANSDNEQFF.

The V call is TRBV27, the J call TRBJ2-5, with 9 bases fitting TRBD1. Matching the DNA end better, TRBJ2-1 makes the J call doubtful. The CDR3 has 15 residues. Per germline, CDR1 MNHEY and CDR2 SMNVEV (reference sequence). CDR3 sequence reads: CASSFQQGAVNEQFF. The CDR3 DNA reads TGTGCCAGCAGTTTCCAACAGGGGGCGGTCAATGAGCAGTTCTTC.

V is TRBV28 and J is TRBJ2-7, with 8 bases fitting TRBD2. V shed 7 bases, J shed 4 bases, and the junction held 6 bases outside the gene matches. The germline V gene encodes CDR1 MDHEN and CDR2 SYDVKM. The length of the CDR3 is 13 residues. CDR3 amino acids: CASKSAGGYEQYF. In nucleotides, the CDR3 is TGTGCCAGCAAAAGTGCGGGAGGTTACGAGCAGTACTTC. The variable domain in full, with the rest retrieved from reference TRBV28 and TRBJ2-7, is DVKVTQSSRYLVKRTGEKVFLECVQDMDHENMFWYRQDPGLGLRLIYFSYDVKMKEKGDIPEGYSVSREKKERFSLILESASTNQTSMYLCASKSAGGYEQYFGPGTRLTVT.

This clonotype was observed a few times. V is TRBV28 and J is TRBJ2-7; D possibly corresponds to TRBD1 (7 bases). V was trimmed by 2 bases and J by 4 bases, leaving 18 bases between them. CDR1 is MDHEN, CDR2 SYDVKM, per germline. The CDR3 runs 16 residues. CDR3 DNA sequence: TGTGCCAGCAGTTTACGGTTGGGCAGGGGGGCATACGAGCAGTACTTC. Translation gives CASSLRLGRGAYEQYF.

This chain connects TRBV5-1 to TRBJ2-7; 10 bases map to TRBD1. There are 13 residues in the CDR3. Germline-derived CDR1 and CDR2 are SGHRS and YFSETQ. The V and J ends lost 5 bases and 4 bases, in that order; junction bases with no gene match: 3. The CDR3 nucleotides read TGCGCCAGCAGGGGGACAGGGGTATACGAGCAGTACTTC. Encoded protein: CASRGTGVYEQYF.

This clonotype was picked up many times. The CDR3, as DNA: TGCAGCGCCGGGGAGGGCGATACGCAGTATTTT. It translates to CSAGEGDTQYF. V is TRBV29-1 and J is TRBJ2-3, with 7 bases lining up with TRBD2. J lost 6 bases, V lost 7 bases, and 4 bases had no gene match. CDR1 SQVTM and CDR2 ANQGSEA come from the germline V gene. CDR3 size: 11 residues.

This clonotype was detected a few times. This sequence joins TRBV5-1 and TRBJ2-5; D possibly corresponds to TRBD1 (6 bases). Trimming left V 3 bases short and J 4 bases short, with 13 bases between. Germline values: CDR1 SGHRS, CDR2 YFSETQ. The length of the CDR3 is 14 residues. The DNA of the CDR3 is TGCGCCAGCAGCTCATACAGGGTTGGAGAGACCCAGTACTTC. Translation gives CASSSYRVGETQYF.

The chain couples TRBV20-1 to TRBJ1-4; 8 positions match TRBD1. In germline, CDR1 is DFQATT, CDR2 SNEGSKA (reference sequence). The CDR3 runs 15 residues. With V trimmed by 0 bases and J by 8 bases, 8 bases remained unmatched. The CDR3 DNA reads as TGCAGTGCTAGAGATCTTCAGGGGGCTTGGGAAAAACTGTTTTTT. Protein: CSARDLQGAWEKLFF.

The genes are TRBV7-2 and TRBJ1-5; tentative D call: TRBD1 (6 bases). Germline CDR1 reads SGHTA; CDR2 reads FQGNSA. V lost 5 bases and J 4 bases, leaving 15 bases between the germline ends. The CDR3 runs 15 residues. In nucleotides, the CDR3 is TGTGCCAGCAGCCCCGGCGGGGGCGCTAATCAGCCCCAGCATTTT. This codes for CASSPGGGANQPQHF.